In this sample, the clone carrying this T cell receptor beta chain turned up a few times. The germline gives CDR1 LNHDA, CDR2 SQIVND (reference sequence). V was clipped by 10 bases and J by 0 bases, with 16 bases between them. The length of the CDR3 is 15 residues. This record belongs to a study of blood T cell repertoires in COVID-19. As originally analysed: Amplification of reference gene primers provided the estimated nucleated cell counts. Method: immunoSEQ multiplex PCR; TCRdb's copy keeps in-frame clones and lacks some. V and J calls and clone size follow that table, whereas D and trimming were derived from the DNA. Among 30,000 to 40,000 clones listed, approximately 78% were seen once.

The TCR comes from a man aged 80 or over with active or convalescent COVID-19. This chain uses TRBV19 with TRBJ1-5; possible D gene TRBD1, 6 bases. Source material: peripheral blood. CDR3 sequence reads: CATDWTAASNQPQHF. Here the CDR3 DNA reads TGTGCCACCGACTGGACAGCAGCTAGCAATCAGCCCCAGCATTTT.